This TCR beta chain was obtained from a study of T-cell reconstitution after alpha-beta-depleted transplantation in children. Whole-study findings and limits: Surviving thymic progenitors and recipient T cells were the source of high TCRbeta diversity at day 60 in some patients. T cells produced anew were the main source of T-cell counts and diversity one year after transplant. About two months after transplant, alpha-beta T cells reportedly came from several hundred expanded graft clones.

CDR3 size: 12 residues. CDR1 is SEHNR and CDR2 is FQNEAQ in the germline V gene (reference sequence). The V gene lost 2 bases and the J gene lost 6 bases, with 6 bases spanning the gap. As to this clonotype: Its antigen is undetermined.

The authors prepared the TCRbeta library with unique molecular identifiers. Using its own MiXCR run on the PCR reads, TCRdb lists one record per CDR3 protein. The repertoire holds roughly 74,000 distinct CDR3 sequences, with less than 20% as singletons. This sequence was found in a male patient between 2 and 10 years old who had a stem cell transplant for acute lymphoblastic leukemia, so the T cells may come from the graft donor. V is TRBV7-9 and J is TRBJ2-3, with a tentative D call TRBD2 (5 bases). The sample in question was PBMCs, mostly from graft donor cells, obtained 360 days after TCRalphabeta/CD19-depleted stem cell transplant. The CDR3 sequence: CASSLRRDTQYF. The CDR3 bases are TGTGCCAGCAGCTTAAGGAGGGATACGCAGTATTTT.